These 10 T cell receptor beta chains originate from one sample sequenced in a study of regulatory T cells in long-lasting Graves disease. Building of the TCR beta libraries involved iRepertoire HTBI primers and Arm-PCR of CDR3 regions. TCRdb re-analysed the multiplex PCR reads in MiXCR, keeping a single row per CDR3 protein. The sample lists hundreds of thousands of distinct CDR3 sequences, 15% to 18% occurring once. Time point denoted: newly diagnosed GD, antithyroid drugs for less than 3 months. PBMCs provided the RNA from which the TCR library was made. The specimen was peripheral blood mononuclear cells (PBMCs), collected at new diagnosis, from a patient treated with antithyroid drugs. Every receptor here comes from a female donor with Graves disease.

The chain combines TRBV27 with TRBJ1-2; TRBD1 agrees at 8 bases. Germline V gene sequence: CDR1 MNHEY, CDR2 SMNVEV (reference sequence). CDR3 length: 15 residues. Trimming removed 5 bases from V and 7 bases from J; junction bases left unmatched: 12. This chain's CDR3 is CASSKSSLDRAGYTF. The CDR3 region has the DNA TGTGCCAGCAGTAAATCCTCCCTGGACAGGGCTGGCTACACCTTC.

Comments on this clonotype: A clone one base away is much larger, so this may be a read error. The V gene is TRBV11-1, the J gene TRBJ2-1; D is unclear. Trimming pared 6 bases from V and 6 bases from J, leaving 9 bases between. Germline CDR1 is SGHAT and CDR2 is FQDESV (reference sequence). The CDR3 covers 12 residues. As DNA, the CDR3 is TGTGCCAGCAGTTTCTACGCCAATGAGCAGTTCTTC. It translates to CASSFYANEQFF.

The V and J genes are TRBV28 and TRBJ2-4, with 9 bases fitting TRBD1. CDR1 is MDHEN, CDR2 SYDVKM, per germline. This CDR3 contains 16 residues. J was trimmed by 1 base and V by 5 bases; bases with no gene match: 6. DNA for the CDR3: TGTGCCAGCAGTCCGCGGGACAGGGCGGCCAAAAACATTCAGTACTTC. This encodes CASSPRDRAAKNIQYF.

This clonotype was detected many times. This rearrangement joins TRBV27 to TRBJ2-7, with TRBD1 as a possible D gene (6 bases). V lost 5 bases to trimming and J lost 3 bases, with 11 bases between them. Germline loops: CDR1 MNHEY, CDR2 SMNVEV (reference sequence). The CDR3 runs 13 residues. The CDR3 sequence is CASSPRTDYEQYF. The CDR3, as DNA: TGTGCCAGCAGTCCACGGACAGACTACGAGCAGTACTTC.

This chain uses TRBV19 with TRBJ1-2; D is uncertain. V was trimmed by 5 bases and J by 8 bases, leaving 15 bases between them. Per germline, CDR1 LNHDA and CDR2 SQIVND (reference sequence). CDR3 length: 13 amino acids. CDR3 DNA: TGTGCCAGTAGTGGGCATCAGGTAGACGGCTACACCTTC. Protein product: CASSGHQVDGYTF. The variable domain in full, with the rest retrieved from reference TRBV19 and TRBJ1-2, is DGGITQSPKYLFRKEGQNVTLSCEQNLNHDAMYWYRQDPGQGLRLIYYSQIVNDFQKGDIAEGYSVSREKKESFPLTVTSAQKNPTAFYLCASSGHQVDGYTFGSGTRLTVV.

This clonotype was counted a few times. The rearrangement uses TRBV27 and TRBJ1-3; D gene uncertain. The CDR3 has 14 residues. V shed 5 bases and J shed 7 bases, with 15 bases lying between them. Germline V gives CDR1 MNHEY, CDR2 SMNVEV (reference sequence). CDR3 in amino acids: CASSVRRNGNTIYF. DNA for the CDR3: TGTGCCAGCAGTGTACGGCGGAATGGGAACACCATATATTTT.

In its sample, this clonotype was seen many times. The genes are TRBV7-9 and TRBJ2-1, with TRBD2 matching 7 bases. With V trimmed by 5 bases and J by 1 base, 5 bases remained unmatched. Germline V lookup: CDR1 SEHNR, CDR2 FQNEAQ (reference sequence). This CDR3 has 15 residues. The CDR3 coding sequence is TGTGCCAGCAGCCCAAGAGCGGGATCCTACAATGAGCAGTTCTTC. It encodes CASSPRAGSYNEQFF.

This clonotype was observed at least ten times. The chain couples TRBV20-1 to TRBJ1-4, with D unresolved. The CDR3 length is 15 residues. Germline V gene sequence: CDR1 DFQATT, CDR2 SNEGSKA (reference sequence). Trimming stripped 1 base from V and 8 bases from J, with 17 bases between. The CDR3 DNA reads TGCAGTGCTAGAGGCCCCCCTGGGGTGGAAGAAAAACTGTTTTTT. It specifies CSARGPPGVEEKLFF.

The rearrangement joins TRBV6-4 to TRBJ2-3; D gene unclear. The V gene lost 0 bases and the J gene lost 0 bases, with 7 bases spanning the gap. The CDR3 is made up of 15 amino acids. The germline V gene encodes CDR1 MRHNA and CDR2 SNTAGT. CDR3 sequence (DNA): TGTGCCAGCAGTGACTCGACGGGCAGCACAGATACGCAGTATTTT. Translated, it gives CASSDSTGSTDTQYF.

This clonotype was recorded a few times. Since a much larger clone is just one base distant, this may be a read error. The chain uses TRBV29-1 and TRBJ2-7; D is uncertain. The CDR3 totals 14 residues. CDR1 and CDR2 from the germline V gene are SQVTM and ANQGSEA. This CDR3 is CSVEAKGSSYKQYF. The CDR3 region has the DNA TGCAGCGTTGAAGCGAAGGGTAGCTCCTACAAGCAGTACTTC.